Below are 3 T cell receptor beta chains sequenced from a single sample in a study of identifying expanded T cells in peripheral blood. The repertoire was sequenced with immunoSEQ multiplex PCR; TCRdb's copy has only in-frame clones and lacks some. The table includes about 58,000 clones, approximately 83% detected once. Sequenced: blood. These receptors were collected from a person between 18 and 69 years old in good health.

The rearrangement links TRBV30 to TRBJ2-1, with 9 bases fitting TRBD2. Germline V gene sequence: CDR1 GTSNPN, CDR2 SVGIG (reference sequence). V gave up 1 base and J gave up 9 bases; unmatched junction bases: 7. The CDR3 runs to 14 residues. The CDR3 reads CAWSGGGASGEQFF. The CDR3 DNA reads TGTGCCTGGAGTGGCGGGGGGGCCTCGGGTGAGCAGTTCTTC. Complete variable domain (other parts from reference TRBV30 and TRBJ2-1): SQTIHQWPATLVQPVGSPLSLECTVEGTSNPNLYWYRQAAGRGLQLLFYSVGIGQISSEVPQNLSASRPQDRQFILSSKKLLLSDSGFYLCAWSGGGASGEQFFGPGTRLTVL.

This clone was found many times. The chain employs TRBV9 and TRBJ2-7; D gene uncertain. Trimming removed 3 bases from V and 3 bases from J, with 10 bases in between. Germline V gene sequence: CDR1 SGDLS, CDR2 YYNGEE. This CDR3 has 13 amino acids. This chain's CDR3 is CASSASGSYEQYF. CDR3 coding DNA: TGTGCCAGCAGCGCTAGTGGAAGCTACGAGCAGTACTTC.

V gene TRBV7-9 combines with J gene TRBJ2-3; D may be TRBD1 (5 bases). V lost 2 bases to trimming and J lost 0 bases, with 9 bases between them. The V gene's germline CDR1 is SEHNR and CDR2 FQNEAQ (reference sequence). The CDR3 has 15 amino acids. The CDR3 DNA reads TGTGCCAGCAGCTTATGGACACCGAGCACAGATACGCAGTATTTT. Translating gives CASSLWTPSTDTQYF.